These 6 T cell receptor beta chains share one sample of origin, sequenced in a study of shared clonotypes between healthy human individuals. Repertoires were generated with immunoSEQ multiplex PCR, while TCRdb's copy carries only in-frame clones and drops some. The sample yields roughly 2 million clones, 85% to 95% seen once. CD45RO-negative, CCR7-positively selected cells formed the naive CD8 fraction, excluding terminally differentiated effector memory CD45RA+ cells. The sample taken for sequencing was naive CD8+ T cells sorted from blood. These TCRs come from a man between 18 and 29 years old in good health.

V and J are TRBV9 and TRBJ1-1; 8 positions match TRBD1. This CDR3 is 15 amino acids long. CDR1 is SGDLS, CDR2 YYNGEE, per germline. Losses at the gene ends were 0 bases for V and 0 bases for J; bases not matched to a gene: 1. The CDR3 nucleotides are TGTGCCAGCAGCGTAGCAGGGGGCGTGAACACTGAAGCTTTCTTT. As protein: CASSVAGGVNTEAFF.

Remarks on this clone: In the same sample, other DNA sequences code for this CDR3. The chain has TRBV6-5 and TRBJ1-5; 9 bases map to TRBD1. Germline V lookup: CDR1 MNHEY, CDR2 SVGAGI. V gave up 4 bases and J gave up 5 bases; unmatched junction bases: 3. The CDR3 is made up of 14 amino acids. The CDR3 reads CASSSTGGHQPQHF. The CDR3 region has the DNA TGTGCCAGCAGTTCCACAGGGGGCCATCAGCCCCAGCATTTT.

The rearrangement uses TRBV13 and TRBJ2-3; 7 nucleotides match TRBD2. From germline, CDR1 is PRHDT and CDR2 FYEKMQ (reference sequence). V trimming: 5 bases; J trimming: 5 bases; junction bases outside the gene matches: 7. CDR3 length equals 14 residues. The CDR3 region has the DNA TGTGCCAGCAGCCTTGAGCGGGATCGAGATACGCAGTATTTT. It is translated as CASSLERDRDTQYF. Full variable domain (rest looked up from reference TRBV13 and TRBJ2-3): AAGVIQSPRHLIKEKRETATLKCYPIPRHDTVYWYQQGPGQDPQFLISFYEKMQSDKGSIPDRFSAQQFSDYHSELNMSSLELGDSALYFCASSLERDRDTQYFGPGTRLTVL.

The V gene is TRBV12-5, the J gene TRBJ2-1, with D perhaps matching TRBD2 (6 bases). This CDR3 is built from 14 residues. The V end was cut by 6 bases, the J end by 0 bases, with 9 bases between. Germline V lookup: CDR1 LGHNT, CDR2 FRNRAP. The CDR3 spells CASGMGGSYNEQFF. The DNA of the CDR3 is TGTGCTAGTGGGATGGGGGGCTCCTACAATGAGCAGTTCTTC.

The chain joins TRBV11-1 to TRBJ2-1, with unresolved D. The germline V gene encodes CDR1 SGHAT and CDR2 FQDESV (reference sequence). CDR3 length: 13 residues. The V gene lost 2 bases and the J gene lost 4 bases, with 6 bases spanning the gap. The CDR3: CASSLSAYNEQFF. In DNA, the CDR3 is TGTGCCAGCAGCTTATCGGCATACAATGAGCAGTTCTTC.

This chain joins TRBV4-1 and TRBJ2-1; possibly TRBD1 or TRBD2 for D (6 bases each). Between the trimmed V and J ends, which lost 4 bases and 6 bases, there was a span of 13 bases. The germline CDR1 and CDR2 sequences are MGHRA and YSYEKL. The CDR3 consists of 14 residues. CDR3 in DNA: TGCGCCAGCAGCCCGGGGGCTATGGGCAATGAGCAGTTCTTC. Residues: CASSPGAMGNEQFF.